Here is one T cell receptor beta chain with its context. The method was immunoSEQ multiplex PCR; TCRdb's version includes in-frame clones alone and lacks a portion of them. The sample holds tens of thousands of clones; 95% to 97% are singletons and the top ten take 0.2%. The entry originates in a study of technical replicates of blood from a few donors. The CDR3 spans 14 residues. V was clipped by 3 bases and J by 1 base, with 10 bases between them. Germline CDR1 SEHNR, CDR2 FQNEAQ (reference sequence). This sequence was found in a human donor in good health. The sample taken for sequencing was T cells isolated from PBMCs. This chain joins TRBV7-9 and TRBJ2-7; the D gene is possibly TRBD2 (6 bases). DNA for the CDR3: TGTGCCAGCAGCTTCGGGGGTGGTTCCTACGAGCAGTACTTC. It is translated as CASSFGGGSYEQYF.